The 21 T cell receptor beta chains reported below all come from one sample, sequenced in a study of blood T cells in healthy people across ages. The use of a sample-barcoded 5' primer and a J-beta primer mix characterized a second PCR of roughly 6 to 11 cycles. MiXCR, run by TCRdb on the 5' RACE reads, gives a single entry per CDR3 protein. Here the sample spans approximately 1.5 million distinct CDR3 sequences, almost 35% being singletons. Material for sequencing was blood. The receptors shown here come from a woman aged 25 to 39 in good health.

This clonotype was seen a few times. CDR3: CASSARQGEAAEAFF. CDR3 nucleotides: TGCGCCAGCAGCGCGCGACAGGGTGAGGCGGCTGAAGCTTTCTTT. V usage is TRBV5-1 and J usage is TRBJ1-1; 7 bases agree with TRBD1. Germline V gene lookup returns CDR1 SGHRS and CDR2 YFSETQ. There are 15 residues in the CDR3. V shed 4 bases and J 6 bases; nucleotides not matched to a gene: 12.

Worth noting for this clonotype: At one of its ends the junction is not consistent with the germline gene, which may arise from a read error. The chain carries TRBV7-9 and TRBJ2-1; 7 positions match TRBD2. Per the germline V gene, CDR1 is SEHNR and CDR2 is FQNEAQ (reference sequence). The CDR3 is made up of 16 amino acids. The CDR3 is CACSLAGGSSYNEQFF. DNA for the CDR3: TGTGCCTGCAGCTTAGCAGGCGGGAGCTCCTACAATGAGCAGTTCTTC.

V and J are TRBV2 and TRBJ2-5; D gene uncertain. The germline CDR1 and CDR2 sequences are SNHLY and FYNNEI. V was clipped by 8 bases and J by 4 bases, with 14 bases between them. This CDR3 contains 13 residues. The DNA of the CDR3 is TGTGCCAGCGGAGTAAGGCGCGGAGAGACCCAGTACTTC. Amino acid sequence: CASGVRRGETQYF.

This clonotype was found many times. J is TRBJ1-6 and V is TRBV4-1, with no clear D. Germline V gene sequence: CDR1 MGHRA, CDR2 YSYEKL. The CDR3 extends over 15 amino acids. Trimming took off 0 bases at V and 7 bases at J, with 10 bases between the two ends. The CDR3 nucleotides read TGCGCCAGCAGCCAAGATCCGGCTGTCAATTCACCCCTCCACTTT. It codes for CASSQDPAVNSPLHF.

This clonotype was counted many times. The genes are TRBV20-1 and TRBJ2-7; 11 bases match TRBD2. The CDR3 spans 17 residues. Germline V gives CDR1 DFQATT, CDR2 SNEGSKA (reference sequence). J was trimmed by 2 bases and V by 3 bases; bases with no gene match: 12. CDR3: CSASDPPRSGGAYEQYF. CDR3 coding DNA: TGCAGTGCTAGCGACCCCCCTCGTAGCGGGGGGGCCTACGAGCAGTACTTC.

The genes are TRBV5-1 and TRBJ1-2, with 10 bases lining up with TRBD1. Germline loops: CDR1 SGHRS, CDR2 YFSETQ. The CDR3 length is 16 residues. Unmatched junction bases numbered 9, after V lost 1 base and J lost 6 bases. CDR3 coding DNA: TGCGCCAGCAGCTTGAGCCGGGACAGGGGACCACATGGCTACACCTTC. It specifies CASSLSRDRGPHGYTF.

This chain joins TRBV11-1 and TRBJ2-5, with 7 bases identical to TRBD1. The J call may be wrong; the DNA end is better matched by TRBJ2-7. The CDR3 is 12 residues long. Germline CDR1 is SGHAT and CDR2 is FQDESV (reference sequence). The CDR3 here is CASSWTGHEQYF. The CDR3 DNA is TGTGCCAGTAGTTGGACAGGTCACGAGCAGTACTTC.

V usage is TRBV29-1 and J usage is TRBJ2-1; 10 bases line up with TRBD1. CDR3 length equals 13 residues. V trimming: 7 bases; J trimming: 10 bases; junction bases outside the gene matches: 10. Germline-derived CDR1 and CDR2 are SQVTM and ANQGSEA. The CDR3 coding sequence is TGCAGCGCTTCGCCGGGACAGGGGTACGAGCAGTTCTTC. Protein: CSASPGQGYEQFF.

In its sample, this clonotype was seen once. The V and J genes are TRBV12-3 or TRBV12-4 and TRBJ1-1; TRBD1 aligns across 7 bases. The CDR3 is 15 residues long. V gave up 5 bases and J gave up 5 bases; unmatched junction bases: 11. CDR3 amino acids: CASSLNDRVGTEAFF. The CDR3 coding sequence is TGTGCCAGCAGTCTCAACGACAGGGTAGGGACTGAAGCTTTCTTT.

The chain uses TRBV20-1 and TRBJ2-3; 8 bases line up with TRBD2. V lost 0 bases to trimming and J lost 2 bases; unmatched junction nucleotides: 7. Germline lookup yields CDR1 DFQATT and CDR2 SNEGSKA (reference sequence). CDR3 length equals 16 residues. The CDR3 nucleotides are TGCAGTGCTAGAGATCCAACTAGCGGATTCACAGATACGCAGTATTTT. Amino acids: CSARDPTSGFTDTQYF.

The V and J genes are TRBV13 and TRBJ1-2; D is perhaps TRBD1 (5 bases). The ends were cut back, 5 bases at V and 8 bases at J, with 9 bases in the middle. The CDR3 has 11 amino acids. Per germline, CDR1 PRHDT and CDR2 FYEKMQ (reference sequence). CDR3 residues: CASSTGQGYTF. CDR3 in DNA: TGTGCCAGCAGCACTGGACAAGGCTACACCTTC.

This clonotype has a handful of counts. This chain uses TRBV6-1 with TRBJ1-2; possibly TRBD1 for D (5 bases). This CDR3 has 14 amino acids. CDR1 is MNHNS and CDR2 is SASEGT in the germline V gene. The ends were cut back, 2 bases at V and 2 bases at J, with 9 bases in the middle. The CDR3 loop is CASSEYRTNYGYTF. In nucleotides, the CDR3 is TGTGCCAGCAGTGAATACAGGACGAACTATGGCTACACCTTC.

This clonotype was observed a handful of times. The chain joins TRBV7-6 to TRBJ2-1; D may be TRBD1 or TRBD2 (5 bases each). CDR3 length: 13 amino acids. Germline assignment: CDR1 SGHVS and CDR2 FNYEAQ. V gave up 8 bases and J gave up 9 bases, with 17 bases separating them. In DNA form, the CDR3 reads TGTGCCAGCGGCGTTAGTATAGGGACTGAGCAGTTCTTC. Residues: CASGVSIGTEQFF.

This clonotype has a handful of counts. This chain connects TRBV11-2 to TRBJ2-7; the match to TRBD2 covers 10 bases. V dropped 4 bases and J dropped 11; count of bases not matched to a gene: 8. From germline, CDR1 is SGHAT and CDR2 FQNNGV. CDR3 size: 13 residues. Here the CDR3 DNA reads TGTGCCAGCAGCTCGAGGACTAGCGGAGCGAAGTACTTC. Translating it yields CASSSRTSGAKYF.

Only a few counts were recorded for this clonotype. CDR3 sequence (DNA): TGTGCCAGCAGCTTCGCTTCAGTGACAGATACGCAGTATTTT. Translation gives CASSFASVTDTQYF. The V and J genes are TRBV7-2 and TRBJ2-3; D not certain. CDR3 length: 14 amino acids. The germline V gene encodes CDR1 SGHTA and CDR2 FQGNSA. Trimming took 3 bases from V and 3 from J, leaving 10 bases between them.

The CDR3: CATSSGQGATGANVLTF. The CDR3 nucleotides are TGTGCCACCAGCTCCGGACAGGGGGCTACCGGGGCCAACGTCCTGACTTTC. The chain is built from TRBV15 and TRBJ2-6; 11 nucleotides match TRBD1. V was pared by 5 bases and J by 4 bases, with 7 bases of the junction left unmatched. The CDR3 loop spans 17 amino acids. Per the germline V gene, CDR1 is LNHNV and CDR2 is YYDKDF (reference sequence).

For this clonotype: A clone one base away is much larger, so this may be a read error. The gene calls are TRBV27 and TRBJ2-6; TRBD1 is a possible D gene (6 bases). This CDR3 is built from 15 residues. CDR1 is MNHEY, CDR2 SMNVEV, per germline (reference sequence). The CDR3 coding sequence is TGTGCCAGCAGTTCCAGGGGAACTGGGGCCGACGTCCTGACTTTC. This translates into CASSSRGTGADVLTF.

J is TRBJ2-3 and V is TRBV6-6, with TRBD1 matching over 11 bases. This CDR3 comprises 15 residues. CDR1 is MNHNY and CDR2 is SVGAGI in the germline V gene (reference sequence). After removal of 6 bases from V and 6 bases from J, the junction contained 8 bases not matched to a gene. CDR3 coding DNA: TGTGCCAGCAGCTGGACAGGGGGCGGATCTGATACGCAGTATTTT. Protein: CASSWTGGGSDTQYF.

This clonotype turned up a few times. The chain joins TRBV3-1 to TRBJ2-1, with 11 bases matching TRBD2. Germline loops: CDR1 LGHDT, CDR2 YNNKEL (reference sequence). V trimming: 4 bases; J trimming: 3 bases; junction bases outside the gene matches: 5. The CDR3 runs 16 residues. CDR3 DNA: TGTGCCAGCAGCCCCTTAGCGGGGGGGTTCTACAATGAGCAGTTCTTC. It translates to CASSPLAGGFYNEQFF.

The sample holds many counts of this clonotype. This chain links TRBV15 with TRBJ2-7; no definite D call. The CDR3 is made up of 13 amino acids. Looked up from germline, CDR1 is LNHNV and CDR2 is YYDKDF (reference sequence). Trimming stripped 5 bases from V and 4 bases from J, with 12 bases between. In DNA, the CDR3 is TGTGCCACCAGCGCCCAAGACGAGTACGAGCAGTACTTC. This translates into CATSAQDEYEQYF.

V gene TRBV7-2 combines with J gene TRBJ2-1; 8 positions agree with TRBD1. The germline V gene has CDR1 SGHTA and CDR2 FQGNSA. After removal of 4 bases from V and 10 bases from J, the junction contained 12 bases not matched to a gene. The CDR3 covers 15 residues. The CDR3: CASSSGTGTMKEQFF. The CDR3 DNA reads TGTGCCAGCAGCTCCGGGACAGGTACAATGAAGGAGCAGTTCTTC.